This T cell receptor beta chain stems from a study of CD8 T cells in ankylosing spondylitis. From germline, CDR1 is SNHLY and CDR2 FYNNEI. The CDR3 is made up of 14 amino acids. V was pared by 6 bases and J by 3 bases, with 11 bases between. General study points: Seemingly distinctive of ankylosing spondylitis blood was a TCR beta motif formed by eight highly homologous variants.

TCRdb fed the 5' RACE reads into MiXCR, producing one record per CDR3 protein. This sample has hundreds of thousands of distinct CDR3 sequences; roughly 25% occur once, and the top ten carry under 7%. This clonotype was counted at least ten times. Its antigen is still unknown. Sequences were obtained from blood, either unsorted or a sorted T cell fraction (not recorded which). The clonotype comes from a male donor with ankylosing spondylitis or in good health (not recorded which). The rearrangement uses TRBV2 and TRBJ2-2, with D possibly being TRBD1 (5 bases). CDR3 region: CASRKVTDTGELFF. The CDR3 nucleotides read TGTGCCAGCAGAAAGGTGACAGACACCGGGGAGCTGTTTTTT.